These 21 T cell receptor beta chains were all obtained from the same sample, sequenced in a study of blood T cell repertoires in COVID-19. TCRdb's copy holds only in-frame clones and misses some; the assay was immunoSEQ multiplex PCR. Here the sample spans approximately 71,000 clones, more than 75% being singletons. The specimen was peripheral blood. The receptors were gathered from an elderly woman with acute or convalescent COVID-19.

Comments on this clone: Additional DNA sequences in this sample encode the identical CDR3. The gene calls are TRBV5-4 and TRBJ2-7, with 7 nucleotides matching TRBD1. The junction had 2 bases not matched to a gene; V was cut back by 2 bases and J by 6 bases. CDR1 is SGHNT, CDR2 YYREEE, per germline (reference sequence). The CDR3 runs 12 residues. This CDR3 reads CASSLRGREQYF. The DNA for the CDR3 is TGTGCCAGCAGCTTAAGGGGGCGCGAGCAGTACTTC.

The rearrangement uses TRBV5-4 and TRBJ2-1; D remains ambiguous. The germline V gene encodes CDR1 SGHNT and CDR2 YYREEE (reference sequence). V shed 0 bases and J shed 2 bases, with 6 bases lying between them. The CDR3 length is 14 residues. CDR3 sequence reads: CASSLGHTYNEQFF. In DNA, the CDR3 is TGTGCCAGCAGCTTGGGACACACCTACAATGAGCAGTTCTTC.

V and J are TRBV20-1 and TRBJ2-7; TRBD2 aligns across 8 bases. The junction had 13 bases not matched to a gene; V was cut back by 3 bases and J by 0 bases. The CDR3 is 17 residues long. The germline V gene encodes CDR1 DFQATT and CDR2 SNEGSKA (reference sequence). CDR3 protein: CSASGGRGSGSSYEQYF. The DNA for the CDR3 is TGCAGTGCTAGTGGGGGGCGGGGGAGCGGGAGCTCCTACGAGCAGTACTTC.

The V call is TRBV14, the J call TRBJ2-2; 7 bases align to TRBD1. Germline values: CDR1 SGHDN, CDR2 FVKESK. The CDR3 covers 15 residues. Unmatched junction bases numbered 8, after V lost 3 bases and J lost 7 bases. The CDR3: CASSHDGTALGELFF. CDR3 DNA sequence: TGTGCCAGCAGCCATGACGGGACAGCACTCGGGGAGCTGTTTTTT. Drawing the rest from reference TRBV14 and TRBJ2-2, the complete variable domain is EAGVTQFPSHSVIEKGQTVTLRCDPISGHDNLYWYRRVMGKEIKFLLHFVKESKQDESGMPNNRFLAERTGGTYSTLKVQPAELEDSGVYFCASSHDGTALGELFFGEGSRLTVL.

This chain links TRBV7-9 with TRBJ1-2; the D gene is possibly TRBD1 (5 bases). The germline V gene encodes CDR1 SEHNR and CDR2 FQNEAQ (reference sequence). Trimming removed 0 bases from V and 4 bases from J, with 12 bases in between. There are 15 residues in the CDR3. The chain's CDR3 is CASSLALGGGYGYTF. In DNA, the CDR3 is TGTGCCAGCAGCTTAGCCCTTGGGGGGGGCTATGGCTACACCTTC.

This clone was picked up a small number of times. V and J are TRBV7-3 and TRBJ2-3, with D possibly TRBD2 on 6 matching bases. The length of the CDR3 is 16 residues. V lost 0 bases, J lost 0 bases, and 10 bases lay in between. Germline V gene sequence: CDR1 SGHTA, CDR2 FQGTGA. The CDR3 spells CASSLTSGSSTDTQYF. For the CDR3, the DNA is TGTGCCAGCAGCTTAACGTCCGGGAGTAGCACAGATACGCAGTATTTT.

This clone occurred a few times. The chain uses TRBV7-6 and TRBJ2-7; D is perhaps TRBD1 (6 bases). V gave up 1 base and J gave up 3 bases, with 13 bases separating them. In germline, CDR1 is SGHVS, CDR2 FNYEAQ. CDR3 length: 15 amino acids. This CDR3 is CASSLEVGTRYEQYF. CDR3 sequence (DNA): TGTGCCAGCAGCTTAGAAGTGGGGACACGCTACGAGCAGTACTTC.

The chain links TRBV4-1 to TRBJ2-7, with D possibly being TRBD2 (6 bases). CDR3 length equals 19 residues. The germline V gene has CDR1 MGHRA and CDR2 YSYEKL. V was pared by 1 base and J by 0 bases, with 22 bases between. The CDR3 loop is CASSQGTILGEESSYEQYF. CDR3 DNA sequence: TGCGCCAGCAGCCAAGGGACTATCCTTGGGGAGGAGAGCTCCTACGAGCAGTACTTC.

In this sample, this clone turned up many times. V is TRBV14 and J is TRBJ1-1; no definite D call. The V gene's germline CDR1 is SGHDN and CDR2 FVKESK. The CDR3 is 12 residues long. V was clipped by 4 bases and J by 5 bases, with 8 bases between them. CDR3 residues: CASSRLLTEAFF. The CDR3 coding sequence is TGTGCCAGCAGCCGCTTACTGACTGAAGCTTTCTTT.

This chain uses TRBV3-1 (or the pseudogene TRBV3-2) with TRBJ2-7; 8 positions agree with TRBD2. Germline CDR1 LGHDT, CDR2 YNNKEL (reference sequence). Trimming cost V 1 base and J 2 bases; bases outside gene matches: 10. The CDR3 sequence is 17 residues long. CDR3 loop: CASSQVRLREATYEQYF. In nucleotides, the CDR3 is TGTGCCAGCAGCCAAGTGCGCCTGCGGGAGGCCACCTACGAGCAGTACTTC.

The V and J genes are TRBV14 and TRBJ2-7; TRBD2 agrees at 9 bases. This CDR3 is built from 15 residues. V lost 3 bases to trimming and J lost 5 bases; unmatched junction nucleotides: 8. The germline V gene encodes CDR1 SGHDN and CDR2 FVKESK. The CDR3, as DNA: TGTGCCAGCAGCCACACGGGACTAGCTGGGCACGAGCAGTACTTC. Its protein product is CASSHTGLAGHEQYF.

This chain links TRBV4-3 with TRBJ1-3; D remains unclear. The V gene's germline CDR1 is LGHNA and CDR2 YSLEER. Deletions cut 4 bases from V and 2 bases from J, with 6 bases between. This CDR3 has 13 amino acids. The DNA of the CDR3 is TGCGCCAGCAGCCCAAATCCTGGAAACACCATATATTTT. It translates to CASSPNPGNTIYF.

The J gene is TRBJ1-2, the V gene TRBV28, with a tentative D call TRBD1 (5 bases). V shed 4 bases and J shed 4 bases, with 16 bases lying between them. This CDR3 region has 15 residues. Germline V CDR1 and CDR2: MDHEN, SYDVKM. The CDR3 bases are TGTGCCAGCAGTTCCCCCTACAGGCCACTCTATGGCTACACCTTC. This sequence encodes CASSSPYRPLYGYTF.

The V and J genes are TRBV6-2 or TRBV6-3 and TRBJ2-3; 11 bases agree with TRBD1. This CDR3 contains 16 residues. Germline V gene lookup returns CDR1 MNHEY and CDR2 SVGEGT. V gave up 0 bases and J gave up 5 bases; unmatched junction bases: 4. CDR3 sequence: CASSYSGQGAQDTQYF. CDR3 bases: TGTGCCAGCAGTTACTCCGGACAGGGGGCTCAAGATACGCAGTATTTT.

The CDR3 nucleotides are TGCAGCGTTGGGGGCGGGAGCTTCGGAGATACGCAGTATTTT. The encoded protein is CSVGGGSFGDTQYF. V and J are TRBV29-1 and TRBJ2-3; 7 nucleotides line up with TRBD2. This CDR3 has 14 amino acids. The J segment lost 5 bases and the V segment lost 4 bases, leaving 9 bases of the junction unmatched. Germline V gene lookup returns CDR1 SQVTM and CDR2 ANQGSEA.

This chain connects TRBV14 to TRBJ2-7; D gene ambiguous. V lost 3 bases and J 1 base, leaving 7 bases between the germline ends. The germline gives CDR1 SGHDN, CDR2 FVKESK. This CDR3 is 13 amino acids long. The DNA of the CDR3 is TGTGCCAGCAGCCAGTCTTATTCCTACGAGCAGTACTTC. Its translation is CASSQSYSYEQYF.

A few counts support this clone. The chain uses TRBV19 and TRBJ2-1; TRBD2 matches 8 bases. V lost 1 base and J lost 8; bases outside the gene matches: 7. CDR1 is LNHDA, CDR2 SQIVND, per germline (reference sequence). The CDR3 has 15 residues. CDR3 sequence reads: CASSIGAGAGDEQFF. The CDR3 DNA sequence: TGTGCCAGTAGTATAGGAGCGGGAGCAGGCGATGAGCAGTTCTTC.

This clone has only one observation. The chain joins TRBV27 to TRBJ1-5; 7 bases are shared with TRBD1. V lost 6 bases and J lost 2; bases outside the gene matches: 7. Germline-derived CDR1 and CDR2 are MNHEY and SMNVEV (reference sequence). This CDR3 has 15 residues. CDR3 in amino acids: CASSPRQGGNQPQHF. CDR3 nucleotide sequence: TGTGCCAGCAGCCCTCGACAGGGCGGCAATCAGCCCCAGCATTTT.

This rearrangement joins TRBV6-2 or TRBV6-3 to TRBJ2-7; perhaps TRBD1 as D (6 bases). The germline V gene encodes CDR1 MNHEY and CDR2 SVGEGT. V lost 5 bases and J 2 bases, leaving 10 bases between the germline ends. The CDR3 loop spans 13 amino acids. The CDR3 is CASSHRAPYEQYF. The DNA of the CDR3 is TGTGCCAGCAGTCACAGGGCACCCTACGAGCAGTACTTC.

The chain links TRBV9 to TRBJ1-1; D is perhaps TRBD1 (6 bases). Trimming removed 0 bases at V and 1 base at J, with 19 bases between. Germline V gene data show CDR1 as SGDLS and CDR2 as YYNGEE. This CDR3 is 18 amino acids long. The CDR3 DNA sequence: TGTGCCAGCAGCGTAGTTCCTTCAGCAGGGGCAAAGAACACTGAAGCTTTCTTT. Protein product: CASSVVPSAGAKNTEAFF.

The rearrangement joins TRBV2 to TRBJ2-7; TRBD1 agrees at 10 bases. The CDR3 loop spans 14 amino acids. V lost 7 bases, J lost 2 bases, and 5 bases stayed unmatched. The V gene's germline CDR1 is SNHLY and CDR2 FYNNEI. CDR3 in amino acids: CASIWTGGTYEQYF. The DNA of the CDR3 is TGTGCCAGCATCTGGACAGGGGGGACCTACGAGCAGTACTTC.